The text below deals with one T cell receptor (beta chain). The antigen remains undetermined. These data are taken from a study of cytomegalovirus exposure and HLA in healthy donors. CDR1 and CDR2 (germline): SGHTS, YDEGEE. The CDR3 length is 17 residues. V trimming: 6 bases; J trimming: 5 bases; junction bases outside the gene matches: 17. The PCR employed 60 Vbeta primers together with 13 Jbeta primers. This table comes from immunoSEQ multiplex PCR, and its TCRdb copy is limited to in-frame clones, with some not included. The table shows about 59,000 clones, with about 69% occurring only once. General study findings and limits: In presence/absence analyses, roughly uniform sequencing depth across donors was assumed. Many donors carried some public TCRs, although rarity characterized most TCR sequences. There were reportedly fewer N-insertions in an Asian-associated ancestry cluster than the roughly 670-donor mean, in a later analysis.

Source material: PBMCs. This receptor was identified in a man in his thirties or forties in good health and CMV-seropositive. The J gene is TRBJ2-3, the V gene TRBV5-8; 8 bases fit TRBD1. This CDR3 is CASTQGQGAQSGDTQYF. In nucleotides, the CDR3 is TGTGCCAGCACCCAAGGGCAGGGGGCACAAAGTGGAGATACGCAGTATTTT.